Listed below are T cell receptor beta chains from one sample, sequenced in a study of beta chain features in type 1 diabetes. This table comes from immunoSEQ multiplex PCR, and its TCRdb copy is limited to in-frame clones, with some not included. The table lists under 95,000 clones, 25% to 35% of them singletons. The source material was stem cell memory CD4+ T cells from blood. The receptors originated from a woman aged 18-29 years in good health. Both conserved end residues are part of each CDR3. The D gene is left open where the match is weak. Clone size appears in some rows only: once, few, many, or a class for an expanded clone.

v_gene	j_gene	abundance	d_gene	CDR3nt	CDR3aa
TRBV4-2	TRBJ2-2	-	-	TGTGCCAGCAGCCAAGATGGAGGATCGAACACCGGGGAGCTGTTTTTT	CASSQDGGSNTGELFF
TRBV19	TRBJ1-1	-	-	TGTGCCAGTAGTGCCAGCCCCGGACAGATTTTGAACACTGAAGCTTTCTTT	CASSASPGQILNTEAFF
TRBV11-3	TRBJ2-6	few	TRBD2	TGTGCCAGCGCCCGACCGGGACTAGCGGTCCACTCTGGGGCCAACGTCCTGACTTTC	CASARPGLAVHSGANVLTF
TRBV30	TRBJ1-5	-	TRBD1	TGTGCCTGGAGGCGGACAGGCGGCAATCAGCCCCAGCATTTT	CAWRRTGGNQPQHF
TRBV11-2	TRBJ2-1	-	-	TGTGCCAGCAGCTTAGGATACGGGTTCGATGAGCAGTTCTTC	CASSLGYGFDEQFF
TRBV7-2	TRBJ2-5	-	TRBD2	TGTGCCAGCAGCTCGGGACTAGCGGGGGTGCGGCGGACCCAGTACTTC	CASSSGLAGVRRTQYF
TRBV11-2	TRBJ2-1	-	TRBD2	TGTGCCAGCAGCACCTTGGAGCGGGGGTCCTACAATGAGCAGTTCTTC	CASSTLERGSYNEQFF
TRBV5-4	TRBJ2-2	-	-	TGTGCCAGCAGCGGCTCGCACCCTGGGGAGCTGTTTTTT	CASSGSHPGELFF
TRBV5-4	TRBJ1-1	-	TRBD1	TGTGCCAGCAGCTTTGGACAGGGGAGGGCGAACACTGAAGCTTTCTTT	CASSFGQGRANTEAFF
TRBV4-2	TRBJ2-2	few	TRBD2	TGTGCCAGCAGAGCGGGAGGGCCAATCGGGGAGCTGTTTTTT	CASRAGGPIGELFF
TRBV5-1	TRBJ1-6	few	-	TGCGCCAGCAGCTTGGGAGGCAGCAGCTCCTATAATTCACCCCTCCACTTT	CASSLGGSSSYNSPLHF
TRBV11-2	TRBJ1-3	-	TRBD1	TGTGCCAGCAGCCGGGACAGGGGGAATGGAAACACCATATATTTT	CASSRDRGNGNTIYF
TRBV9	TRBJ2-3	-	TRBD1	TGTGCCAGCAGCGTTAAAAGGGGGCGAAGAGATACGCAGTATTTT	CASSVKRGRRDTQYF
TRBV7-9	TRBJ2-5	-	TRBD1	TGTGCCGTGTCGGGACAGGAATCTTCAGAGACCCAGTACTTC	CAVSGQESSETQYF
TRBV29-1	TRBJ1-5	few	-	TGCAGCGCAGGGGTTCCCAATCAGCCCCAGCATTTT	CSAGVPNQPQHF
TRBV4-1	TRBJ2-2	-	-	TGCGCCAGCGGGTGGACAGCCCGGGGCGGGGAGCTGTTTTTT	CASGWTARGGELFF
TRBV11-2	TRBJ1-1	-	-	TGTGCCAGCAGCTTCAACGCGGGACGCACTGAAGCTTTCTTT	CASSFNAGRTEAFF
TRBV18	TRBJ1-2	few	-	TGTGCCAGCTCAACCCTCATCTCGTCGGGGGGCGACTATGGCTACACCTTC	CASSTLISSGGDYGYTF
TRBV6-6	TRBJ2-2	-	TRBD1	TGTGCCAGCATCCTAACAGGGGGCCCCACCGGGGAGCTGTTTTTT	CASILTGGPTGELFF
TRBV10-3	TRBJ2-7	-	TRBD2	TGTGCCATCAGTCTAGCGGGAGGAGGGACCTACGAGCAGTACTTC	CAISLAGGGTYEQYF
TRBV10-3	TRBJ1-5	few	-	TGTGCCATCAGTGAGTCAGGGGATAGTCAGCCCCAGCATTTT	CAISESGDSQPQHF
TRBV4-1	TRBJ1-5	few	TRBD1	TGCGCCAGCAGCCAAGAGAGAGGGACAGAAAATCAGCCCCAGCATTTT	CASSQERGTENQPQHF
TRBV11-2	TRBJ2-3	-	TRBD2	TGTGCCAGCAGCTCGGGACTAGCGGGGGTTTTCACAGATACGCAGTATTTT	CASSSGLAGVFTDTQYF
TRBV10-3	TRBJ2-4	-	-	TGTGCCATCAGTGACCAGAGGGGGGGGCGCGGGGAGAGCAAAAACATTCAGTACTTC	CAISDQRGGRGESKNIQYF
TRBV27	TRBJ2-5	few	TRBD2	TGTGCCAGCAGTTTCAGCGGGACCGCTCAAGAGACCCAGTACTTC	CASSFSGTAQETQYF
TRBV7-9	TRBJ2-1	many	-	TGTGCCAGCAAGCAGGACAGCTCCTACAATGAGCAGTTCTTC	CASKQDSSYNEQFF
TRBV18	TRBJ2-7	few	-	TGTGCCAGCTCAGCTGACAGCCACGAGCAGTACTTC	CASSADSHEQYF
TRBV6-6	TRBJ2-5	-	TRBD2	TGTGCCAGCAGTTACTCCCCGGGACTAGCGGGGGAGACCCAGTACTTC	CASSYSPGLAGETQYF
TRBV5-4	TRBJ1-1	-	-	TGTGCCAGCAGCCGAGGGAACACTGAAGCTTTCTTT	CASSRGNTEAFF
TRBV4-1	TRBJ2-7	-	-	TGCGCCAGCAGCCAAGGCAGGGAGGAGGGAGAGCAGTACTTC	CASSQGREEGEQYF
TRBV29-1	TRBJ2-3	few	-	TGCAGCCCCTACACTAACCGGGAAACGCAGTATTTT	CSPYTNRETQYF
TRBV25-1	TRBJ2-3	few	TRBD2	TGTGCCAGCAGTGAACGGCGGGGAGGGGCAGATACGCAGTATTTT	CASSERRGGADTQYF
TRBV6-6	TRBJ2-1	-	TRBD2	TGTGCCAGCAGTTACGGGCTAGCGGGTGACAATGAGCAGTTCTTC	CASSYGLAGDNEQFF
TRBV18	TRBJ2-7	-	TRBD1	TGTGCCAGCTCCGGGACAGCGCTATCCTACGAGCAGTACTTC	CASSGTALSYEQYF
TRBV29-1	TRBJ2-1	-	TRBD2	TGCAGCGTTGAATCCAGGCTAGCGGGAGGCCGAGAGCAGTTCTTC	CSVESRLAGGREQFF
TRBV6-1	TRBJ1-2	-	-	TGTGCCAGCAGTTCAGGGGCTTCCGGGGCTTATGGCTACACCTTC	CASSSGASGAYGYTF
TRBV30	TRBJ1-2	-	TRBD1	TGTGCCTGGAGTGACAGGGACAGGGTGGGCTATGGCTACACCTTC	CAWSDRDRVGYGYTF
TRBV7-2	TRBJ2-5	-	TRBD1	TGTGCCAGCAGCACCGGACAGGGAGGTTGGCAAGAGACCCAGTACTTC	CASSTGQGGWQETQYF
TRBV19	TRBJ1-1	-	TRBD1	TGTGCCAGTAGTACCCGTGACAGGGGACGCACTGAAGCTTTCTTT	CASSTRDRGRTEAFF
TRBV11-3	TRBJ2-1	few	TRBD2	TGTGCCAGCAGCCTTTACGGGACTAGCGGGTACAATGAGCAGTTCTTC	CASSLYGTSGYNEQFF
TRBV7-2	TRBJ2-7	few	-	TGTGCCAGCAGCTTCGGGGCCTACGAGCAGTACTTC	CASSFGAYEQYF
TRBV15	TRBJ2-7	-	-	TGTGCCACCAGCAGAGATCAGGTGTACTCCTACGAGCAGTACTTC	CATSRDQVYSYEQYF